Presented here are 30 T cell receptor beta chains from one specimen sequenced in a study of blood T cell repertoires in COVID-19. Clones were sequenced by immunoSEQ multiplex PCR, and TCRdb holds only the in-frame ones, with some missing. There are about 300,000 clones in the sample; 65% to 85% occur only once, and about 1.5% lies in the top ten. The sequencing input was peripheral blood. Every receptor here comes from a human donor with COVID-19, enrolled during active disease. The donor label of this sample is uncertain.

The J gene is TRBJ1-1, the V gene TRBV30; a possible D gene is TRBD1 (6 bases). V was clipped by 2 bases and J by 10 bases, with 11 bases between them. The CDR3 covers 11 residues. CDR1 GTSNPN and CDR2 SVGIG come from the germline V gene (reference sequence). CDR3 in DNA: TGTGCCTGGAGTTACAGGGAACGAGCTTTCTTT. Translated, it gives CAWSYRERAFF.

The CDR3 DNA sequence: TGTGCCAGCAGCGAACCGGGACTAGCGGGAACAGATACGCAGTATTTT. This codes for CASSEPGLAGTDTQYF. J is TRBJ2-3 and V is TRBV28; TRBD2 aligns across 13 bases. Germline values: CDR1 MDHEN, CDR2 SYDVKM. V shed 6 bases, J shed 3 bases, and the junction held 6 bases outside the gene matches. The CDR3 is 16 residues long.

This clone was counted a few times. The chain couples TRBV7-9 to TRBJ2-1; TRBD1 agrees at 7 bases. J gave up 3 bases and V 4 bases, and 6 bases lay outside the gene matches. This CDR3 is built from 15 residues. Germline CDR1 SEHNR, CDR2 FQNEAQ (reference sequence). Written as DNA, the CDR3 is TGTGCCAGCAGCTCTTACAGGGACAGCTACAATGAGCAGTTCTTC. Protein: CASSSYRDSYNEQFF.

This clone was seen once. V and J are TRBV5-1 and TRBJ2-1, with TRBD2 matching 11 bases. The V gene's germline CDR1 is SGHRS and CDR2 YFSETQ. The J segment lost 9 bases and the V segment lost 0 bases, leaving 11 bases of the junction unmatched. The CDR3 runs 17 residues. CDR3 in DNA: TGCGCCAGCAGCTTGGACCTTAGCGGGAGGGCCGTCAGTGAGCAGTTCTTC. As protein: CASSLDLSGRAVSEQFF.

The count of this clone is one. The rearrangement uses TRBV7-8 and TRBJ2-3, with TRBD2 identical over 7 bases. CDR1 and CDR2 (germline): SGHVS, FQNEAQ. There are 15 residues in the CDR3. The ends lost 9 bases at V and 2 bases at J; junction bases unmatched: 11. For the CDR3, the DNA is TGTGCCAGTACAAGACTAGCAGCTTCCACAGATACGCAGTATTTT. This sequence encodes CASTRLAASTDTQYF.

V and J are TRBV5-5 and TRBJ1-2, with D perhaps TRBD1 (5 bases). Germline CDR1 is SGHKS and CDR2 is YYEKEE (reference sequence). This CDR3 region has 13 residues. V lost 0 bases and J 7 bases, leaving 10 bases between the germline ends. The CDR3 bases are TGTGCCAGCAGCTTGGTAGGGGTAGGTGGCTACACCTTC. It codes for CASSLVGVGGYTF.

The chain has TRBV7-8 and TRBJ1-5, with TRBD1 matching over 7 bases. This CDR3 spans 16 amino acids. V dropped 0 bases and J dropped 7; count of bases not matched to a gene: 9. CDR1 is SGHVS, CDR2 FQNEAQ, per germline. The CDR3 region has the DNA TGTGCCAGCAGCTTAGCCGTTGGGCAGGGGGAACAGCCCCAGCATTTT. Residues: CASSLAVGQGEQPQHF. Using reference TRBV7-8 and TRBJ1-5 for the parts outside the CDR3, the full variable domain is GAGVSQSPRYKVAKRGQDVALRCDPISGHVSLFWYQQALGQGPEFLTYFQNEAQLDKSGLPSDRFFAERPEGSVSTLKIQRTQQEDSAVYLCASSLAVGQGEQPQHFGDGTRLSIL.

V gene TRBV21-1 combines with J gene TRBJ1-4; TRBD1, the table's D call, lacks a check against the DNA. TRBV21-1 represents a pseudogene. The CDR3 totals 17 residues. The CDR3 spells CASSAPATGHGNEKLFF. The CDR3 nucleotides read TGTGCCAGCAGCGCTCCCGCGACAGGGCATGGGAATGAAAAACTGTTTTTT.

The chain is built from TRBV9 and TRBJ2-3; 10 positions agree with TRBD2. J gave up 4 bases and V 0 bases, and 8 bases lay outside the gene matches. CDR3 size: 17 residues. Looked up from germline, CDR1 is SGDLS and CDR2 is YYNGEE. The CDR3 loop reads CASSVESSGRAPDTQYF. The CDR3, as DNA: TGTGCCAGCAGCGTAGAGTCCAGCGGGAGGGCTCCAGATACGCAGTATTTT.

CDR3 sequence: CASSPSLAGVDNEQFF. Here the CDR3 DNA reads TGTGCCAGCAGCCCCAGCCTAGCGGGAGTCGACAATGAGCAGTTCTTC. The chain is built from TRBV9 and TRBJ2-1, with TRBD2 matching 10 bases. The CDR3 covers 16 residues. Trimming removed 4 bases from V and 5 bases from J; junction bases left unmatched: 9. CDR1 and CDR2 from the germline V gene are SGDLS and YYNGEE.

The chain joins TRBV5-1 to TRBJ2-6; possible D gene TRBD2, 6 bases. The V gene's germline CDR1 is SGHRS and CDR2 YFSETQ. V was clipped by 4 bases and J by 1 base, with 15 bases between them. The CDR3 has 17 amino acids. The CDR3 nucleotides are TGCGCCAGCAGCCGCATCCCCGGGGGTTCTGGGGCCAACGTCCTGACTTTC. Translated, it gives CASSRIPGGSGANVLTF.

This clone occurred a few times. The genes are TRBV5-1 and TRBJ1-6; D is unresolved. Germline CDR1 SGHRS, CDR2 YFSETQ. The CDR3 runs 16 residues. V was shortened by 2 bases and J by 0 bases, with 9 bases between the two germline ends. The CDR3 sequence is CASSFTESSYNSPLHF. Here the CDR3 DNA reads TGCGCCAGCAGCTTCACAGAGAGCTCCTATAATTCACCCCTCCACTTT.

This chain joins TRBV5-6 and TRBJ1-4, with a tentative D call TRBD1 (5 bases). Deletions cut 3 bases from V and 0 bases from J, with 18 bases between. This CDR3 comprises 18 residues. Germline V lookup: CDR1 SGHDT, CDR2 YYEEEE. The CDR3 DNA reads TGTGCCAGCAGCTGGGGCGTCGGACGTATTGCAACTAATGAAAAACTGTTTTTT. Amino acids: CASSWGVGRIATNEKLFF.

The chain couples TRBV15 to TRBJ2-7; 8 nucleotides agree with TRBD2. In germline, CDR1 is LNHNV, CDR2 YYDKDF (reference sequence). Trimming at V came to 2 bases and at J to 3 bases, leaving 3 bases not matched to a gene. The CDR3 sequence is 14 residues long. The CDR3 DNA reads TGTGCCACCAGCAGACGGGAGGGCTTCTACGAGCAGTACTTC. Translated, it gives CATSRREGFYEQYF.

This clone was observed a handful of times. The genes are TRBV12-5 and TRBJ2-1, with 12 bases fitting TRBD2. V shed 5 bases and J 7 bases; nucleotides not matched to a gene: 12. The CDR3 contains 17 residues. Germline loops: CDR1 LGHNT, CDR2 FRNRAP. CDR3 in amino acids: CASGPRLAGAIQNEQFF. Here the CDR3 DNA reads TGTGCTAGTGGTCCCAGACTAGCGGGAGCTATCCAAAATGAGCAGTTCTTC.

This chain connects TRBV4-1 to TRBJ1-6; 10 nucleotides align to TRBD1. In germline, CDR1 is MGHRA, CDR2 YSYEKL. The CDR3 is made up of 15 amino acids. Trimming at V came to 3 bases and at J to 6 bases, leaving 2 bases not matched to a gene. The CDR3 bases are TGCGCCAGCAGCCAGGACAGGGGGATTAATTCACCCCTCCACTTT. Its protein is CASSQDRGINSPLHF.

This chain joins TRBV27 and TRBJ1-2, with 11 bases lining up with TRBD1. Germline lookup yields CDR1 MNHEY and CDR2 SMNVEV (reference sequence). The V gene end was trimmed by 6 bases and the J gene end by 5 bases; junction bases not matched to a gene: 8. The CDR3 runs to 15 residues. The CDR3 region has the DNA TGTGCCAGCAGGATAAGGGACAGGGGGGTATATGGCTACACCTTC. Its translation: CASRIRDRGVYGYTF.

This rearrangement joins TRBV7-2 to TRBJ2-7; D is undetermined. The V gene lost 5 bases and the J gene lost 2 bases, with 16 bases spanning the gap. The CDR3 is 15 amino acids. Germline values: CDR1 SGHTA, CDR2 FQGNSA. The CDR3 nucleotides read TGTGCCAGCAGCCCGCCCGTCAGGTCCACCTACGAGCAGTACTTC. Protein product: CASSPPVRSTYEQYF.

Only a few counts were recorded for this clone. The V call is TRBV18, the J call TRBJ2-1; the D gene is possibly TRBD1 (6 bases). The CDR3 runs 17 residues. The V gene's germline CDR1 is KGHSH and CDR2 LQKENI. The ends were cut back, 2 bases at V and 4 bases at J, with 18 bases in the middle. CDR3 protein: CASSPRDNRGGYNEQFF. The CDR3, as DNA: TGTGCCAGCTCACCAAGGGACAACCGAGGGGGTTACAATGAGCAGTTCTTC.

This clone was counted ten times or more. The chain couples TRBV19 to TRBJ1-5; D is uncertain. Germline CDR1 LNHDA, CDR2 SQIVND (reference sequence). This CDR3 is 14 amino acids long. Trimming pared 5 bases from V and 3 bases from J, leaving 11 bases between. CDR3 DNA sequence: TGTGCCAGTAGTCCCTATAGCATCAATCAGCCCCAGCATTTT. It is translated as CASSPYSINQPQHF.

The V and J genes are TRBV5-1 and TRBJ1-2; the match to TRBD1 covers 7 bases. After removal of 3 bases from V and 1 base from J, the junction contained 3 bases not matched to a gene. Germline lookup yields CDR1 SGHRS and CDR2 YFSETQ. The CDR3 consists of 14 residues. Written as DNA, the CDR3 is TGCGCCAGCAGCTCACAGGGGATTAACTATGGCTACACCTTC. It is translated as CASSSQGINYGYTF.

J is TRBJ2-3 and V is TRBV19; 9 nucleotides agree with TRBD2. The CDR3 length is 16 residues. CDR1 LNHDA and CDR2 SQIVND come from the germline V gene (reference sequence). Unmatched junction bases numbered 12, after V lost 7 bases and J lost 4 bases. The CDR3 loop is CASKDVVAGVADTQYF. The CDR3 DNA reads as TGTGCCAGTAAGGACGTGGTAGCGGGAGTGGCAGATACGCAGTATTTT.

This clone was observed a handful of times. This chain joins TRBV9 and TRBJ2-1; 9 bases fit TRBD2. V gave up 0 bases and J gave up 3 bases; unmatched junction bases: 7. This CDR3 has 17 amino acids. Looked up from germline, CDR1 is SGDLS and CDR2 is YYNGEE. The CDR3 bases are TGTGCCAGCAGCGTAGTCCCGGCGGGAGGGGGCTACAATGAGCAGTTCTTC. This gives the protein CASSVVPAGGGYNEQFF. The full variable domain, in which reference TRBV9 and TRBJ2-1 provide the parts outside the CDR3, is DSGVTQTPKHLITATGQRVTLRCSPRSGDLSVYWYQQSLDQGLQFLIQYYNGEERAKGNILERFSAQQFPDLHSELNLSSLELGDSALYFCASSVVPAGGGYNEQFFGPGTRLTVL.

V is TRBV7-2 and J is TRBJ1-2; 8 bases map to TRBD1. Germline values: CDR1 SGHTA, CDR2 FQGNSA. This CDR3 region has 13 residues. V lost 8 bases to trimming and J lost 7 bases; unmatched junction nucleotides: 9. CDR3 sequence (DNA): TGTGCCAGCTTAACAGGGGGGTCAGGTGGCTACACCTTC. It encodes CASLTGGSGGYTF.

The chain is built from TRBV7-2 and TRBJ2-7; 8 bases agree with TRBD1. The germline V gene has CDR1 SGHTA and CDR2 FQGNSA. V shed 5 bases, J shed 4 bases, and the junction held 10 bases outside the gene matches. This CDR3 region has 15 residues. In DNA form, the CDR3 reads TGTGCCAGCAGCCCAAGGACAGGGCCGCCTTACGAGCAGTACTTC. Protein: CASSPRTGPPYEQYF.

The chain combines TRBV5-1 with TRBJ2-3; 10 positions agree with TRBD2. V was clipped by 6 bases and J by 6 bases; unmatched bases: 13. Germline values: CDR1 SGHRS, CDR2 YFSETQ. The CDR3 covers 16 residues. This CDR3 is CASKLPTSGIGDTQYF. CDR3 DNA: TGCGCCAGCAAACTTCCCACTAGCGGGATAGGGGATACGCAGTATTTT.

This clone is a singleton in its sample. V usage is TRBV6-5 and J usage is TRBJ1-1; tentative D call: TRBD1 (5 bases). Trimming stripped 9 bases from V and 3 bases from J, with 14 bases between. The CDR3 contains 13 residues. CDR1 and CDR2 (germline): MNHEY, SVGAGI. The CDR3, as DNA: TGTGCCAGTAATAAGGGGCCCCACACTGAAGCTTTCTTT. Protein: CASNKGPHTEAFF.

This sequence joins TRBV7-8 and TRBJ1-1, with TRBD1 matching 7 bases. This CDR3 has 14 residues. J was trimmed by 1 base and V by 5 bases; bases with no gene match: 4. CDR1 is SGHVS, CDR2 FQNEAQ, per germline. CDR3 bases: TGTGCCAGCAGCCACCGGGACAGGAACACTGAAGCTTTCTTT. Translation: CASSHRDRNTEAFF.

The V call is TRBV5-1, the J call TRBJ2-7; TRBD2 matches 11 bases. Trimming at V came to 4 bases and at J to 4 bases, leaving 4 bases not matched to a gene. Germline loops: CDR1 SGHRS, CDR2 YFSETQ. The CDR3 spans 14 residues. The CDR3: CASSVAGGAYEQYF. CDR3 DNA sequence: TGCGCCAGCAGCGTAGCGGGAGGGGCTTACGAGCAGTACTTC. The whole variable domain, remainder taken from reference TRBV5-1 and TRBJ2-7, is KAGVTQTPRYLIKTRGQQVTLSCSPISGHRSVSWYQQTPGQGLQFLFEYFSETQRNKGNFPGRFSGRQFSNSRSEMNVSTLELGDSALYLCASSVAGGAYEQYFGPGTRLTVT.

This clone has just a few counts. The chain combines TRBV9 with TRBJ2-1; TRBD2 matches at 10 bases. This CDR3 has 16 residues. Germline V CDR1 and CDR2: SGDLS, YYNGEE. The V segment lost 3 bases and the J segment 6 bases; nucleotides outside the gene matches: 9. CDR3 loop: CASSASAGGRFNEQFF. The CDR3 DNA reads TGTGCCAGCAGCGCCTCAGCGGGAGGGCGTTTCAATGAGCAGTTCTTC.